One and the same sample provided the 30 T cell receptor beta chains below, sequenced in a study of shared clonotypes between healthy human individuals. Libraries were prepared by immunoSEQ multiplex PCR; TCRdb keeps only in-frame clonotypes and omits some of them. Of hundreds of thousands of clones in the sample, under 80% are singletons; the top ten hold approximately 1.6%. The sequenced material came from memory CD4+ T cells sorted from blood. As for subset: CD45RA-negative fraction. The receptors shown here come from a woman in her thirties in good health.

The chain's CDR3 is CASSIAGQGPTNEKLFF. In DNA, the CDR3 is TGTGCCAGTAGTATAGCTGGACAGGGGCCAACTAATGAAAAACTGTTTTTT. This sequence joins TRBV19 and TRBJ1-4, with 9 bases that match TRBD1. V lost 1 base and J lost 0; bases outside the gene matches: 3. The germline gives CDR1 LNHDA, CDR2 SQIVND (reference sequence). This CDR3 contains 17 residues. Complete variable domain (other parts from reference TRBV19 and TRBJ1-4): DGGITQSPKYLFRKEGQNVTLSCEQNLNHDAMYWYRQDPGQGLRLIYYSQIVNDFQKGDIAEGYSVSREKKESFPLTVTSAQKNPTAFYLCASSIAGQGPTNEKLFFGSGTQLSVL.

This rearrangement joins TRBV5-1 to TRBJ2-1, with D unresolved. The germline V and J ends were trimmed by 0 bases and 9 bases, with 16 bases remaining between them. CDR1 and CDR2 (germline): SGHRS, YFSETQ. CDR3 length equals 15 residues. The CDR3 loop reads CASSLVRNDVGEQFF. For the CDR3, the DNA is TGCGCCAGCAGCTTGGTCAGGAACGACGTAGGTGAGCAGTTCTTC. Combining the CDR3 with reference TRBV5-1 and TRBJ2-1 gives the whole variable domain KAGVTQTPRYLIKTRGQQVTLSCSPISGHRSVSWYQQTPGQGLQFLFEYFSETQRNKGNFPGRFSGRQFSNSRSEMNVSTLELGDSALYLCASSLVRNDVGEQFFGPGTRLTVL.

This clone occurred a few times. Other nucleotide sequences in the sample specify the same CDR3. The chain recombines TRBV10-2 with TRBJ1-2; TRBD1 matches 7 bases. V lost 4 bases, J lost 5 bases, and 4 bases stayed unmatched. This CDR3 region has 13 residues. Germline CDR1 reads WSHSY; CDR2 reads SAAADI. The CDR3 DNA is TGCGCCAGCAGTGGGACAGGTGATTATGGCTACACCTTC. The encoded protein is CASSGTGDYGYTF.

This clone was seen once. The rearrangement joins TRBV5-4 to TRBJ2-3, with unresolved D. Trimming stripped 0 bases from V and 6 bases from J, with 8 bases between. The germline V gene has CDR1 SGHNT and CDR2 YYREEE (reference sequence). This CDR3 region has 13 residues. CDR3 region: CASSLAIPDTQYF. Written as DNA, the CDR3 is TGTGCCAGCAGCTTGGCTATACCGGATACGCAGTATTTT.

The chain couples TRBV28 to TRBJ1-2; D ambiguous. V was cut by 3 bases and J by 8 bases, with 10 bases left in between. CDR1 is MDHEN, CDR2 SYDVKM, per germline. This CDR3 region has 12 residues. DNA for the CDR3: TGTGCCAGCAGTTTTGCCGCCGGGGGCTACACCTTC. Its translation is CASSFAAGGYTF.

As DNA, the CDR3 is TGTGCCACCAGCAGAGGCCCTAGCGGAGTCACCGGGGAGCTGTTTTTT. This sequence encodes CATSRGPSGVTGELFF. V and J are TRBV15 and TRBJ2-2, with 7 bases that match TRBD2. Germline assignment: CDR1 LNHNV and CDR2 YYDKDF (reference sequence). V lost 1 base and J lost 4; bases outside the gene matches: 6. The CDR3 runs 16 residues.

This clone was detected only a few times. The chain combines TRBV4-1 with TRBJ1-1; possible D gene TRBD1, 5 bases. This CDR3 is 14 amino acids long. Trimming took off 4 bases at V and 1 base at J, with 10 bases between the two ends. From germline, CDR1 is MGHRA and CDR2 YSYEKL. The CDR3 DNA is TGCGCCAGCAGCCCCGGGACTGCGAACACTGAAGCTTTCTTT. Translation gives CASSPGTANTEAFF.

This clone has more than one count but fewer than ten. This sample also contains other DNA sequences that code for the same CDR3. This chain joins TRBV6-6 and TRBJ2-7, with D hard to call. CDR3 length equals 11 residues. Between the trimmed V and J ends, which lost 6 bases and 1 base, there was a span of 4 bases. CDR1 MNHNY and CDR2 SVGAGI come from the germline V gene (reference sequence). The CDR3 DNA reads as TGTGCCAGCAGGGGTTCCTACGAGCAGTACTTC. Amino acid sequence: CASRGSYEQYF.

V gene TRBV14 combines with J gene TRBJ1-4; 7 nucleotides align to TRBD1. The CDR3 sequence is 16 residues long. With 4 bases clipped from V and 5 bases from J, the junction kept 10 bases outside the gene matches. CDR1 is SGHDN and CDR2 is FVKESK in the germline V gene. The CDR3: CASSRPGGQLNEKLFF. The CDR3 DNA reads TGTGCCAGCAGCCGGCCCGGGGGACAGTTAAATGAAAAACTGTTTTTT.

The J gene is TRBJ1-2, the V gene TRBV28, with D maybe TRBD1 (5 bases). V was cut by 5 bases and J by 8 bases, with 12 bases left in between. The CDR3 covers 12 residues. Germline loops: CDR1 MDHEN, CDR2 SYDVKM. CDR3 sequence: CASSRDGRGYTF. The CDR3 DNA follows: TGTGCCAGCAGTCGGGACGGCCGGGGCTACACCTTC.

CDR3 in amino acids: CASSRSSGGFGETQYF. The CDR3 region has the DNA TGTGCCAGCAGCAGATCTTCAGGGGGGTTTGGAGAGACCCAGTACTTC. The V call is TRBV7-9, the J call TRBJ2-5; tentatively, D is TRBD1 (7 bases). Germline lookup yields CDR1 SEHNR and CDR2 FQNEAQ (reference sequence). This CDR3 has 16 amino acids. V was cut by 5 bases and J by 4 bases, with 20 bases left in between.

This chain joins TRBV7-9 and TRBJ1-5; 7 bases agree with TRBD1. Germline values: CDR1 SEHNR, CDR2 FQNEAQ (reference sequence). V trimming: 3 bases; J trimming: 4 bases; junction bases outside the gene matches: 3. This CDR3 comprises 14 residues. This chain's CDR3 is CASSFGTANQPQHF. CDR3 DNA: TGTGCCAGCAGCTTCGGGACAGCAAATCAGCCCCAGCATTTT.

J is TRBJ2-1 and V is TRBV15; D ambiguous. The CDR3 has 12 residues. V lost 0 bases and J 9 bases, leaving 6 bases between the germline ends. Germline V gives CDR1 LNHNV, CDR2 YYDKDF (reference sequence). The chain's CDR3 is CATSREWLEQFF. The CDR3 DNA is TGTGCCACCAGCAGAGAGTGGCTTGAGCAGTTCTTC.

This clone was observed a handful of times. The chain combines TRBV6-1 with TRBJ2-7; D is uncertain. V was shortened by 5 bases and J by 7 bases, with 9 bases between the two germline ends. The germline V gene encodes CDR1 MNHNS and CDR2 SASEGT. This CDR3 comprises 11 residues. CDR3 nucleotide sequence: TGTGCCAGCAGTAATAAAGGAGAGCAGTACTTC. Protein sequence: CASSNKGEQYF.

The rearrangement joins TRBV5-1 to TRBJ1-3; D uncertain. Germline CDR1 and CDR2: SGHRS and YFSETQ. The V end lost 0 bases, the J end lost 4 bases, and 8 bases lay between the germline ends. CDR3 size: 14 residues. As DNA, the CDR3 is TGCGCCAGCAGCTTGGAAGGGATAGGAAACACCATATATTTT. This gives the protein CASSLEGIGNTIYF.

The rearrangement links TRBV5-1 to TRBJ2-1, with 13 bases identical to TRBD2. The CDR3 sequence is 16 residues long. The ends lost 3 bases at V and 2 bases at J; junction bases unmatched: 2. The V gene's germline CDR1 is SGHRS and CDR2 YFSETQ. The CDR3 loop is CASSWGLAGTYNEQFF. The CDR3 DNA reads TGCGCCAGCAGCTGGGGACTAGCGGGAACCTACAATGAGCAGTTCTTC.

This chain joins TRBV10-2 and TRBJ1-2; D is ambiguous. The CDR3 totals 12 residues. Trimming left V 6 bases short and J 4 bases short, with 9 bases between. Germline CDR1 WSHSY, CDR2 SAAADI. CDR3 region: CASRSTSYGYTF. The CDR3 bases are TGCGCCAGCAGGTCCACTAGCTATGGCTACACCTTC.

The V and J genes are TRBV28 and TRBJ1-1, with TRBD1 matching over 7 bases. With 5 bases clipped from V and 5 bases from J, the junction kept 2 bases outside the gene matches. The CDR3 has 12 amino acids. Germline CDR1 MDHEN, CDR2 SYDVKM. DNA of the CDR3: TGTGCCAGCAGTGAGGACAGGACTGAAGCTTTCTTT. Translation gives CASSEDRTEAFF.

The CDR3 DNA reads TGCAGCGTAAGCCAGGGCAATCAGCCCCAGCATTTT. Encoded protein: CSVSQGNQPQHF. The V and J genes are TRBV29-1 and TRBJ1-5; D not certain. V lost 6 bases and J 2 bases, leaving 8 bases between the germline ends. Germline lookup yields CDR1 SQVTM and CDR2 ANQGSEA. The CDR3 is 12 residues long.

The V and J genes are TRBV5-4 and TRBJ2-7; 8 bases match TRBD2. V trimming: 4 bases; J trimming: 7 bases; junction bases outside the gene matches: 13. CDR3 length: 15 amino acids. Per germline, CDR1 SGHNT and CDR2 YYREEE (reference sequence). CDR3 residues: CASSPEPGLGFEQYF. CDR3 nucleotides: TGTGCCAGCAGCCCGGAACCGGGACTAGGGTTTGAGCAGTACTTC.

The chain carries TRBV29-1 and TRBJ1-1; no reliable D call. This CDR3 has 13 residues. Looked up from germline, CDR1 is SQVTM and CDR2 is ANQGSEA. Between the trimmed V and J ends, which lost 5 bases and 5 bases, there was a span of 15 bases. CDR3 coding DNA: TGCAGCGTTCGACCGCTCCTGAGGACTGAAGCTTTCTTT. This translates into CSVRPLLRTEAFF.

The rearrangement uses TRBV5-4 and TRBJ2-7; tentatively, D is TRBD1 (6 bases). This CDR3 comprises 16 residues. With 1 base removed from V and 7 bases from J, the gap between germline ends came to 21 bases. The germline CDR1 and CDR2 sequences are SGHNT and YYREEE (reference sequence). The DNA for the CDR3 is TGTGCCAGCAGCTTGCCAGGGGACCTCAGGATGGGGGAGCAGTACTTC. Its translation is CASSLPGDLRMGEQYF.

The chain carries TRBV5-1 and TRBJ2-3; perhaps TRBD2 as D (6 bases). CDR1 and CDR2 from the germline V gene are SGHRS and YFSETQ. V was trimmed by 4 bases and J by 6 bases, leaving 15 bases between them. CDR3 length equals 14 residues. The CDR3 DNA follows: TGCGCCAGCAGCCCGCGGGGTGGGATCGATACGCAGTATTTT. Protein sequence: CASSPRGGIDTQYF. Supplemented by reference TRBV5-1 and TRBJ2-3, the full variable domain reads KAGVTQTPRYLIKTRGQQVTLSCSPISGHRSVSWYQQTPGQGLQFLFEYFSETQRNKGNFPGRFSGRQFSNSRSEMNVSTLELGDSALYLCASSPRGGIDTQYFGPGTRLTVL.

The chain has TRBV30 and TRBJ2-1; no definite D call. Trimming cost V 4 bases and J 8 bases, with 15 bases left between them. From germline, CDR1 is GTSNPN and CDR2 SVGIG (reference sequence). The CDR3 runs 13 residues. CDR3 in amino acids: CAWKPGIGDEQFF. CDR3 DNA: TGTGCCTGGAAGCCGGGTATCGGCGATGAGCAGTTCTTC.

This chain links TRBV19 with TRBJ1-3, with D uncertain. The ends were cut back, 3 bases at V and 0 bases at J, with 9 bases in the middle. CDR1 is LNHDA and CDR2 is SQIVND in the germline V gene (reference sequence). CDR3 length: 15 residues. The CDR3 coding sequence is TGTGCCAGTAGTATCTCCAGTACCTCTGGAAACACCATATATTTT. As protein: CASSISSTSGNTIYF.

This sequence joins TRBV6-5 and TRBJ1-2; D gene ambiguous. Germline CDR1 is MNHEY and CDR2 is SVGAGI. This CDR3 is built from 14 residues. V gave up 5 bases and J gave up 4 bases, with 14 bases separating them. The CDR3 DNA follows: TGTGCCAGCAGTCCCACGCCGGACTCCTATGGCTACACCTTC. Encoded protein: CASSPTPDSYGYTF.

This clone has at least ten counts. At the DNA level, this CDR3 is encoded by other sequences in the same sample as well. The chain has TRBV19 and TRBJ2-3, with D tentatively TRBD1 (5 bases). Trimming removed 3 bases at V and 4 bases at J, with 8 bases between. From germline, CDR1 is LNHDA and CDR2 SQIVND (reference sequence). The CDR3 totals 13 residues. CDR3 region: CASSIQGADTQYF. The DNA for the CDR3 is TGTGCCAGTAGTATCCAGGGCGCAGATACGCAGTATTTT.

This chain uses TRBV25-1 with TRBJ1-5; weak D call: TRBD1 (5 bases). The CDR3 is 14 amino acids. Germline CDR1 is MGHDK and CDR2 is SYGVNS. Trimming took 6 bases from V and 7 from J, leaving 16 bases between them. CDR3 in DNA: TGTGCCAGCAGCAGCTCGCGGGGGACGCAGCCCCAGCATTTT. Amino acid sequence: CASSSSRGTQPQHF.

The V call is TRBV2, the J call TRBJ1-5, with 8 positions matching TRBD1. There are 13 residues in the CDR3. Germline V gene sequence: CDR1 SNHLY, CDR2 FYNNEI. With V trimmed by 3 bases and J by 9 bases, 4 bases remained unmatched. This CDR3 is CASSDQGARPQHF. DNA for the CDR3: TGTGCCAGCAGTGATCAGGGGGCCCGGCCCCAGCATTTT.

The chain recombines TRBV20-1 with TRBJ2-7; tentative D call: TRBD2 (7 bases). The V end was cut by 6 bases, the J end by 6 bases, with 12 bases between. CDR1 and CDR2 (germline): DFQATT, SNEGSKA (reference sequence). There are 11 residues in the CDR3. CDR3 coding DNA: TGCAGTGCCGGGGGCGGGGGCGAGCAGTACTTC. Its protein is CSAGGGGEQYF.